The clone carrying this TCR beta chain was counted between two and nine times. The antigen is unknown. The record originates from a study of T-cell memory formation after mild COVID-19. About the study: TCR clusters showed largely donor specificity. Study results and limitations: Among CD4+ contracting clones, most were CM and EM, and CD8+ ones EMRA. Detection of some responders pre-infection suggested pre-existing cross-reactive memory T cells participated.

Sample barcodes and UMIs were carried by the TCR alpha and TCR beta cDNA libraries that 5'RACE generated with constant-segment primers. Each CDR3 protein gets one entry after TCRdb re-called the 5' RACE reads with MiXCR. The sample shows under 700,000 distinct CDR3 sequences, just over 20% of them seen only once. V lost 4 bases, J lost 6 bases, and 8 bases stayed unmatched. CDR3 length: 14 residues. Germline V gene lookup returns CDR1 LNHDA and CDR2 SQIVND (reference sequence). The specimen sequenced was PBMCs or a T cell subset sorted from them (not recorded which). The TCR originated in an adult woman who had mild COVID-19 (a few samples of this study predate the infection). Cell type and time point are not known. V and J are TRBV19 and TRBJ1-1, with 7 bases identical to TRBD1. CDR3 DNA sequence: TGTGCCAGTAGTAAACAGGGGAATTCGGCTGAAGCTTTCTTT. It translates to CASSKQGNSAEAFF.